This entry lists 21 T cell receptor beta chains sequenced from one sample in a study of spatial heterogeneity in lung cancer. Findings and limits, study-wide: Mutation counts in tumors were tracked by counts of expanded intratumoral alpha and beta TCRs.

TCRdb re-called the 5' RACE reads through MiXCR, storing one row per CDR3 protein. The sample shows about 27,000 distinct CDR3 sequences, roughly 7.4% of them seen only once. Indicated time point: sample taken at primary tumor resection. These TCRs' antigens remain unknown. Sequencing was performed on lung tumor tissue, taken at surgery. These receptor sequences come from a male donor with early-stage non-small cell lung cancer.

This clonotype was seen many times. The gene calls are TRBV12-3 or TRBV12-4 and TRBJ2-4; TRBD2 aligns across 13 bases. V shed 3 bases, J shed 0 bases, and the junction held 5 bases outside the gene matches. The CDR3 has 18 residues. In nucleotides, the CDR3 is TGTGCCAGCAGTTTTTTGAGACTAGCGGGGGGAGCCAAAAACATTCAGTACTTC. This encodes CASSFLRLAGGAKNIQYF.

This clonotype has a count of ten or more. This rearrangement joins TRBV10-2 to TRBJ2-1; D call uncertain. The germline V gene encodes CDR1 WSHSY and CDR2 SAAADI. This CDR3 region has 12 residues. V lost 8 bases to trimming and J lost 4 bases, with 9 bases between them. CDR3 sequence (DNA): TGCGCCAGCCGGCGGTTGTACAATGAGCAGTTCTTC. Protein sequence: CASRRLYNEQFF.

In this sample, this clonotype turned up many times. The chain combines TRBV20-1 with TRBJ2-7; 7 bases are shared with TRBD1. V trimming: 6 bases; J trimming: 0 bases; junction bases outside the gene matches: 8. The germline CDR1 and CDR2 sequences are DFQATT and SNEGSKA (reference sequence). The CDR3 loop spans 14 amino acids. In DNA form, the CDR3 reads TGCAGTGCCGAGGGACAGTCTAGCTCCTACGAGCAGTACTTC. This encodes CSAEGQSSSYEQYF.

Only a few counts were recorded for this clonotype. This sequence joins TRBV6-1 and TRBJ2-1; the D gene is possibly TRBD2 (5 bases). V lost 1 base and J 4 bases, leaving 8 bases between the germline ends. This CDR3 is 14 amino acids long. CDR1 and CDR2 from the germline V gene are MNHNS and SASEGT. The CDR3 nucleotides are TGTGCCAGCAGTGAAGTTAGAGGGTACAATGAGCAGTTCTTC. It translates to CASSEVRGYNEQFF.

This clonotype was detected ten times or more. The rearrangement links TRBV3-1 to TRBJ1-1, with D possibly TRBD1 on 5 matching bases. Germline V gene data show CDR1 as LGHDT and CDR2 as YNNKEL (reference sequence). The CDR3 loop spans 14 amino acids. Trimming shortened V by 4 bases and J by 0 bases, and 9 bases separated the two germline ends. The CDR3 DNA follows: TGTGCCAGCAGCCCGGGACCGATGAACACTGAAGCTTTCTTT. Translated: CASSPGPMNTEAFF.

The chain couples TRBV6-5 to TRBJ2-1; no definite D call. Germline assignment: CDR1 MNHEY and CDR2 SVGAGI. The CDR3 sequence is 14 residues long. Trimming stripped 6 bases from V and 3 bases from J, with 12 bases between. CDR3 nucleotides: TGTGCCAGCAGCCTAGGGCAGTACTACAATGAGCAGTTCTTC. It is translated as CASSLGQYYNEQFF.

The rearrangement joins TRBV2 to TRBJ1-5; tentative D call: TRBD1 (5 bases). Trimming took 7 bases from V and 1 from J, leaving 8 bases between them. There are 13 residues in the CDR3. Germline V gene data show CDR1 as SNHLY and CDR2 as FYNNEI. DNA for the CDR3: TGTGCCAGCACTCGACAGAGCAATCAGCCCCAGCATTTT. Its protein is CASTRQSNQPQHF.

The rearrangement uses TRBV12-3 or TRBV12-4 and TRBJ2-4; 9 nucleotides align to TRBD2. The CDR3 loop spans 15 amino acids. V trimming: 4 bases; J trimming: 8 bases; junction bases outside the gene matches: 9. CDR3 loop: CASSSFTSGLDIQYF. CDR3 nucleotide sequence: TGTGCCAGCAGTTCCTTTACTAGCGGGCTAGACATTCAGTACTTC.

This clonotype was found many times. This chain connects TRBV5-5 to TRBJ2-7, with TRBD1 as a possible D gene (5 bases). V was cut by 2 bases and J by 6 bases, with 21 bases left in between. The CDR3 has 16 residues. CDR1 and CDR2 from the germline V gene are SGHKS and YYEKEE (reference sequence). DNA for the CDR3: TGTGCCAGCAGCTTAAAAATGGACATCCCCAACCTCGAGCAGTACTTC. As protein: CASSLKMDIPNLEQYF. Together with reference TRBV5-5 and TRBJ2-7, the CDR3 gives the full variable domain: DAGVTQSPTHLIKTRGQQVTLRCSPISGHKSVSWYQQVLGQGPQFIFQYYEKEERGRGNFPDRFSARQFPNYSSELNVNALLLGDSALYLCASSLKMDIPNLEQYFGPGTRLTVT.

This clonotype was recorded many times. The gene calls are TRBV4-3 and TRBJ2-1; D remains unclear. The germline V and J ends were trimmed by 0 bases and 3 bases, with 12 bases remaining between them. This CDR3 region has 16 residues. In germline, CDR1 is LGHNA, CDR2 YSLEER. In nucleotides, the CDR3 is TGCGCCAGCAGCCAAGATCCACCACCCTTCTACAATGAGCAGTTCTTC. This translates into CASSQDPPPFYNEQFF.

This clonotype was detected ten times or more. The chain employs TRBV10-3 and TRBJ1-2; 8 bases map to TRBD1. Germline CDR1 reads ENHRY; CDR2 reads SYGVKD. Germline trimming cut 6 bases from V and 8 bases from J; bases unmatched to any gene: 8. The CDR3 runs to 13 residues. In nucleotides, the CDR3 is TGTGCCATCAGAGACAGGGGACTGGGCGGCTACACCTTC. Protein: CAIRDRGLGGYTF.

In its sample, this clonotype was seen many times. The V gene is TRBV20-1, the J gene TRBJ1-5; possibly TRBD1 for D (5 bases). The CDR3 covers 14 residues. V was cut by 5 bases and J by 7 bases, with 18 bases left in between. CDR1 DFQATT and CDR2 SNEGSKA come from the germline V gene (reference sequence). CDR3 amino acids: CSAPTPGSGQPQHF. The CDR3 DNA follows: TGCAGTGCTCCCACTCCAGGGTCCGGGCAGCCCCAGCATTTT.

The table lists this clonotype with many counts. This chain uses TRBV2 with TRBJ2-2; unclear D gene. Germline CDR1 SNHLY, CDR2 FYNNEI. The CDR3 contains 14 residues. V was clipped by 6 bases and J by 7 bases, with 15 bases between them. CDR3 residues: CASRPLEVGGELFF. CDR3 sequence (DNA): TGTGCCAGCAGGCCTTTGGAAGTGGGCGGGGAGCTGTTTTTT.

V is TRBV5-5 and J is TRBJ2-5; 7 nucleotides match TRBD2. Germline lookup yields CDR1 SGHKS and CDR2 YYEKEE (reference sequence). The junction had 9 bases not matched to a gene; V was cut back by 0 bases and J by 4 bases. The CDR3 covers 16 residues. The CDR3 bases are TGTGCCAGCAGCTTGGGTCCTAGCGGATATCGAGAGACCCAGTACTTC. It translates to CASSLGPSGYRETQYF.

CDR3 loop: CASSQDLPGQGGNEKLFF. CDR3 DNA: TGTGCCAGCAGCCAAGATTTACCGGGACAGGGCGGTAATGAAAAACTGTTTTTT. This rearrangement joins TRBV14 to TRBJ1-4; 9 nucleotides align to TRBD1. J gave up 4 bases and V 0 bases, and 9 bases lay outside the gene matches. Germline values: CDR1 SGHDN, CDR2 FVKESK. The CDR3 totals 18 residues.

The CDR3 loop is CATSHKNTEAFF. CDR3 DNA: TGTGCCACCAGTCACAAGAACACTGAAGCTTTCTTT. The chain combines TRBV24-1 with TRBJ1-1; unclear D gene. Germline V lookup: CDR1 KGHDR, CDR2 SFDVKD. Trimming removed 6 bases from V and 1 base from J, with 5 bases in between. This CDR3 spans 12 amino acids.

This chain links TRBV6-6 with TRBJ2-5, with 13 positions matching TRBD2. CDR1 is MNHNY, CDR2 SVGAGI, per germline (reference sequence). V gave up 6 bases and J gave up 1 base; unmatched junction bases: 2. The CDR3 runs to 15 residues. The CDR3 coding sequence is TGTGCCAGCAGCGGGACTAGCGGGGTCCAAGAGACCCAGTACTTC. This translates into CASSGTSGVQETQYF.

This clonotype has a handful of counts. CDR3 region: CASSLERQPGWGSNQPQHF. The CDR3 coding sequence is TGTGCCAGCAGCTTAGAAAGGCAGCCGGGGTGGGGTAGCAATCAGCCCCAGCATTTT. V gene TRBV7-8 combines with J gene TRBJ1-5; D is undetermined. The CDR3 extends over 19 amino acids. Germline CDR1 reads SGHVS; CDR2 reads FQNEAQ. V dropped 1 base and J dropped 0 bases, with 19 bases sitting between them. Combining the CDR3 with reference TRBV7-8 and TRBJ1-5 gives the whole variable domain GAGVSQSPRYKVAKRGQDVALRCDPISGHVSLFWYQQALGQGPEFLTYFQNEAQLDKSGLPSDRFFAERPEGSVSTLKIQRTQQEDSAVYLCASSLERQPGWGSNQPQHFGDGTRLSIL.

This clonotype was seen repeatedly, ten times or more. In nucleotides, the CDR3 is TGTGCCAGCAGTTGGAGCCAGAGTTACGAGCAGTACTTC. It translates to CASSWSQSYEQYF. The chain employs TRBV28 and TRBJ2-7; D remains unclear. This CDR3 comprises 13 residues. Germline V CDR1 and CDR2: MDHEN, SYDVKM. Trimming stripped 4 bases from V and 4 bases from J, with 11 bases between. The full variable domain, its missing parts supplied by reference TRBV28 and TRBJ2-7, is DVKVTQSSRYLVKRTGEKVFLECVQDMDHENMFWYRQDPGLGLRLIYFSYDVKMKEKGDIPEGYSVSREKKERFSLILESASTNQTSMYLCASSWSQSYEQYFGPGTRLTVT.

This clonotype was seen ten or more times. This sequence joins TRBV4-3 and TRBJ2-7, with D perhaps matching TRBD2 (6 bases). Germline-derived CDR1 and CDR2 are LGHNA and YSLEER. The CDR3 sequence is 18 residues long. The V and J ends lost 0 bases and 4 bases respectively, with 22 bases between them. The CDR3 nucleotides read TGCGCCAGCAGCCAAGAGTTGTACACTCCAGCGGGCTTATACGAGCAGTACTTC. This codes for CASSQELYTPAGLYEQYF.

V usage is TRBV6-2 or TRBV6-3 and J usage is TRBJ2-3; D is ambiguous. CDR3 size: 14 residues. Germline V gene lookup returns CDR1 MNHEY and CDR2 SVGEGT. Trimming shortened V by 2 bases and J by 0 bases, and 6 bases separated the two germline ends. The CDR3 DNA is TGTGCCAGCAGTTACCAGTGGAGCACAGATACGCAGTATTTT. This codes for CASSYQWSTDTQYF.